These T cell receptor beta chains were read from a single sample in a study of control samples from healthy donors and cancer patients. Here immunoSEQ multiplex PCR was the method, and the copy in TCRdb shows in-frame clones only, minus some. This table holds over 150,000 clones, under 96% found once. Material: blood. These receptors all come from a woman aged 25 to 39 in good health. Both conserved end residues are part of each CDR3. D genes are given only for firm matches. Clone size is stated in some rows and not others, as once, few, many or a class when expanded.

cdr3_nt: TGTGCCAGCAGCCGTGTGGACTATGGCTACACCTTC; cdr3_aa: CASSRVDYGYTF; v_call: TRBV3-1/TRBV3-2; j_call: TRBJ1-2; clone_size: NA; d_call: NA
cdr3_nt: TGTGCCAGCAGAAAAAGCGGGGAAGAGACCCAGTACTTC; cdr3_aa: CASRKSGEETQYF; v_call: TRBV6-5; j_call: TRBJ2-5; clone_size: NA; d_call: TRBD2
cdr3_nt: TGTGCCACCAGCACAAGAATGGGGGGCCTGAACACCGGGGAGCTGTTTTTT; cdr3_aa: CATSTRMGGLNTGELFF; v_call: TRBV15; j_call: TRBJ2-2; clone_size: NA; d_call: NA
cdr3_nt: TGTGCCACCAGCACTCCCCGGACAGGGGTTGGGAACACTGAAGCTTTCTTT; cdr3_aa: CATSTPRTGVGNTEAFF; v_call: TRBV15; j_call: TRBJ1-1; clone_size: NA; d_call: TRBD1
cdr3_nt: TGTGCCAGCAGTCACTTGACAGTCCGCTCCTACAATGAGCAGTTCTTC; cdr3_aa: CASSHLTVRSYNEQFF; v_call: TRBV28; j_call: TRBJ2-1; clone_size: NA; d_call: NA
cdr3_nt: TGCGCCAGCAGCTTCGGACCGGATGACTACGAGCAGTACTTC; cdr3_aa: CASSFGPDDYEQYF; v_call: TRBV5-1; j_call: TRBJ2-7; clone_size: NA; d_call: NA
cdr3_nt: TGTGCCATCAGTATAGGCACAGGGGAGCCCTACGAGCAGTACTTC; cdr3_aa: CAISIGTGEPYEQYF; v_call: TRBV10-3; j_call: TRBJ2-7; clone_size: NA; d_call: TRBD1
cdr3_nt: TGTGCCAGCAGCGTAGGGACTAGCGGGGCCTACAATGAGCAGTTCTTC; cdr3_aa: CASSVGTSGAYNEQFF; v_call: TRBV9; j_call: TRBJ2-1; clone_size: NA; d_call: TRBD2
cdr3_nt: TGTGCCAGCAGCTTAGCGTCAGGGGGGACTGAAGCTTTCTTT; cdr3_aa: CASSLASGGTEAFF; v_call: TRBV7-9; j_call: TRBJ1-1; clone_size: NA; d_call: TRBD1
cdr3_nt: TGTGCCAGCAGCAAATGGGGGACAGGGAGAGGGAGTGAGGTTTCTGGGACCCAGTACTTC; cdr3_aa: CASSKWGTGRGSEVSGTQYF; v_call: TRBV21-1; j_call: TRBJ2-5; clone_size: NA; d_call: NA
cdr3_nt: TGTGCCAGCAGTCCTGGGGGACAGTCCAATTCACCCCTCCACTTT; cdr3_aa: CASSPGGQSNSPLHF; v_call: TRBV27; j_call: TRBJ1-6; clone_size: NA; d_call: TRBD1
cdr3_nt: TGTGCCACCAGCAGAGATCCACAGGGAGGTGGCTACACCTTC; cdr3_aa: CATSRDPQGGGYTF; v_call: TRBV15; j_call: TRBJ1-2; clone_size: few; d_call: NA
cdr3_nt: TGTGCCAGCAACCGGGGGACAGGGGACGATCAGCCCCAGCATTTT; cdr3_aa: CASNRGTGDDQPQHF; v_call: TRBV28; j_call: TRBJ1-5; clone_size: NA; d_call: TRBD1
cdr3_nt: TGTGCCAGCAGACCAGGGCCCACCGGGGAGCTGTTTTTT; cdr3_aa: CASRPGPTGELFF; v_call: TRBV12-3/TRBV12-4; j_call: TRBJ2-2; clone_size: NA; d_call: NA